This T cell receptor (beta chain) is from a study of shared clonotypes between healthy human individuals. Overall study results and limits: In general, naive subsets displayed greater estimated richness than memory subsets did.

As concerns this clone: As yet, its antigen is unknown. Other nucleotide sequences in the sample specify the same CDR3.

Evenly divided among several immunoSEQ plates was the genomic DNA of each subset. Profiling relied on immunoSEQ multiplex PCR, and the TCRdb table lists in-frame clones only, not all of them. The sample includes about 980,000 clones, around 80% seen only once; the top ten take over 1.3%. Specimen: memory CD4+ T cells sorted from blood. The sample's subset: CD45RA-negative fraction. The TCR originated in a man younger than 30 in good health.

CDR3 bases: TGCGCCAGCAGCTTGGTAGCGGGAAATACCGGGGAGCTGTTTTTT. Its protein is CASSLVAGNTGELFF. The J gene is TRBJ2-2, the V gene TRBV5-1; 8 nucleotides align to TRBD2. Germline V gene data show CDR1 as SGHRS and CDR2 as YFSETQ. This CDR3 is built from 15 residues. The J segment lost 5 bases and the V segment lost 0 bases, leaving 3 bases of the junction unmatched.